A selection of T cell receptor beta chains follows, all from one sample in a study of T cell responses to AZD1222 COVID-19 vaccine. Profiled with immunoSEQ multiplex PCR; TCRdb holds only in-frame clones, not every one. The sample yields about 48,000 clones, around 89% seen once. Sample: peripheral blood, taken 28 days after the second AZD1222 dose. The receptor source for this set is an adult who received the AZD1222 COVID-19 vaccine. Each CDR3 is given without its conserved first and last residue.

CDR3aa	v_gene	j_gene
ASSLGQGNYGYT	TRBV28	TRBJ1-2
ATSRDRVESYEQY	TRBV15	TRBJ2-7
ASSPGQGMFEKLF	TRBV9	TRBJ1-4
ASRPGLFSDTQY	TRBV10-2	TRBJ2-3
ASSLLSVDGYT	TRBV5-5	TRBJ1-2
ASSLGTAEAF	TRBV11-2	TRBJ1-1
ASSLDSGFYEQY	TRBV28	TRBJ2-7
ASSLGTGGGDGYT	TRBV5-1	TRBJ1-2
ATSEKVRTSGAETQY	TRBV24-1	TRBJ2-5
ATKLGVVGTEAF	TRBV7-8	TRBJ1-1
ASSLRSRVSETQY	TRBV5-5	TRBJ2-5
ASSIVGYTDTQY	TRBV19	TRBJ2-3
ASSLGTGGTDTQY	TRBV6-5	TRBJ2-3
ATTDTDTQY	TRBV24-1	TRBJ2-3
ASSKGLAGGYEQY	TRBV6-5	TRBJ2-7
ASSFGLGEGYGYT	TRBV27	TRBJ1-2
ASSERDRSWETQY	TRBV6-1	TRBJ2-5
ATQEVANQPQH	TRBV6-5	TRBJ1-5
ASSGVSNEAF	TRBV7-3	TRBJ1-1
ASWTGGNTGELF	TRBV5-1	TRBJ2-2
ASSLWERTGGHEQY	TRBV28	TRBJ2-7
ASSTSGRGADTQY	TRBV9	TRBJ2-3
ASSQAQSSYEQY	TRBV4-3	TRBJ2-7
ASSFPQGRNTEAF	TRBV28	TRBJ1-1
ASSLTSGSSYEQY	TRBV11-2	TRBJ2-7
ASSLFPLAGTETQY	TRBV27	TRBJ2-5
ARNRQGGPSYNEQF	TRBV5-1	TRBJ2-1
ATSRTRPGVGLKLF	TRBV15	TRBJ1-4
ASSHFGQNGNTIY	TRBV4-1	TRBJ1-3
ASSVGGQEETQY	TRBV7-2	TRBJ2-5
ASSFRASGIAYNEQF	TRBV19	TRBJ2-1
ATSDPGQRTGELF	TRBV24-1	TRBJ2-2
ASSLTNYNSPLH	TRBV11-1	TRBJ1-6
ASSLGAGAYEQY	TRBV5-6	TRBJ2-7
ASSPAGSIRTGELF	TRBV7-3	TRBJ2-2
ASSLDRGPFADT	TRBV7-9	TRBJ1-2
ASTPGGRRDTQY	TRBV2	TRBJ2-3
ASSSSGTAYPTGELF	TRBV5-8	TRBJ2-2
ASSLDGVYTEAF	TRBV5-1	TRBJ1-1
ASSPRGTLGETQY	TRBV7-9	TRBJ2-5
ASSYGPGQTYEQY	TRBV6-5	TRBJ2-7
ASSRDPAGVYEQY	TRBV3-1/TRBV3-2	TRBJ2-7
ASSEWQVSSPLH	TRBV6-1	TRBJ1-6
ASGRRSYEQY	TRBV6-5	TRBJ2-7
ASSPGTSEKLF	TRBV18	TRBJ1-4
ASSPIYLGGRIDEQY	TRBV28	TRBJ2-7
ASTASGQYEQY	TRBV5-1	TRBJ2-7
ASSQISGGAFNEQF	TRBV4-2	TRBJ2-1
ASGLGGTDTQY	TRBV13	TRBJ2-3
ASSYRGDSYEQY	TRBV5-4	TRBJ2-7
ASSLGLAGFY	TRBV12-3/TRBV12-4	TRBJ2-7
ASSRGTSGSETQY	TRBV4-2	TRBJ2-5